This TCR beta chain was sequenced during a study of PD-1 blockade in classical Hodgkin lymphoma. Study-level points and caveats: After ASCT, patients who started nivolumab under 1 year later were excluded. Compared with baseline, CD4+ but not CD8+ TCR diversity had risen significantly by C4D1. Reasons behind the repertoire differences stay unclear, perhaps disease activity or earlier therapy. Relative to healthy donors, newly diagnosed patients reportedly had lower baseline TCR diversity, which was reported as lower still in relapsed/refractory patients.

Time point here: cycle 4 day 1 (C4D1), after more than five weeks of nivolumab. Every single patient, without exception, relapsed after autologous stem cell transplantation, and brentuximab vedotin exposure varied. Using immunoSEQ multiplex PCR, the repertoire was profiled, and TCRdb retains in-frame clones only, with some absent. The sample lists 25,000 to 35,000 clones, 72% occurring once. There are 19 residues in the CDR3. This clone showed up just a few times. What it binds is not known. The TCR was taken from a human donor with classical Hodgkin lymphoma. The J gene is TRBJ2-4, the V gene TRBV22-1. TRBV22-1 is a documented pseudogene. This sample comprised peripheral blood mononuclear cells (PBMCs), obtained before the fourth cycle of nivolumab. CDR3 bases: TGTCCTGGGAGCGCACTTCTCTGGGAATCGCCCATAGCCAAAAACATTCAGTACTTC. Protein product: CPGSALLWESPIAKNIQYF.